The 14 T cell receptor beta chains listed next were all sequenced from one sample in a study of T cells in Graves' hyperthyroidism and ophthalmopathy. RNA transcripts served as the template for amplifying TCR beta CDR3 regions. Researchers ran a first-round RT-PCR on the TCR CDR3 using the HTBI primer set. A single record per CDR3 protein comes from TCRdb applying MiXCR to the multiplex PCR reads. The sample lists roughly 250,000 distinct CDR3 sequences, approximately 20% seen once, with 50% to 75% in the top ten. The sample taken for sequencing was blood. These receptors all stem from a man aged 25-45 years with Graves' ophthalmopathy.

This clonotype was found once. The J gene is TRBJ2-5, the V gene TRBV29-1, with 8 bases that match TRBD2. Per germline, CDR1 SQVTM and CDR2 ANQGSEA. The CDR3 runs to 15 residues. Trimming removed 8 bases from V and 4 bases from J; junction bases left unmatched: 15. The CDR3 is CSIGPSGGERETQYF. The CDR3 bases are TGCAGCATTGGGCCCTCGGGGGGGGAACGAGAGACCCAGTACTTC.

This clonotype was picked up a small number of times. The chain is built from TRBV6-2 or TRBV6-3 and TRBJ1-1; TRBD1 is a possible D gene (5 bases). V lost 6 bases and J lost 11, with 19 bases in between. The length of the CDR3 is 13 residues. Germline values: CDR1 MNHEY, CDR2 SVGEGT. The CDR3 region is CASRIHGPGGAFF. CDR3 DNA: TGTGCCAGCAGGATCCACGGGCCCGGGGGTGCTTTCTTT.

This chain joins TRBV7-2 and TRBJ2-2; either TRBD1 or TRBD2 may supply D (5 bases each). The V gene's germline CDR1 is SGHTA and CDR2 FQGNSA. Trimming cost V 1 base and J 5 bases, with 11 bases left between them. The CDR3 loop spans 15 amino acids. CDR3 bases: TGTGCCAGCAGCTTAGTCGTGAGGGGAACCGGGGAGCTGTTTTTT. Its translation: CASSLVVRGTGELFF.

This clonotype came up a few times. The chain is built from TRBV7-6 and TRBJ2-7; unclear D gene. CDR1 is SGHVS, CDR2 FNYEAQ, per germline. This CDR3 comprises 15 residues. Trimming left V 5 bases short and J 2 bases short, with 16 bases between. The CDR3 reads CASSENASPTYEQYF. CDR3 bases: TGTGCCAGCAGCGAAAACGCAAGCCCTACCTACGAGCAGTACTTC.

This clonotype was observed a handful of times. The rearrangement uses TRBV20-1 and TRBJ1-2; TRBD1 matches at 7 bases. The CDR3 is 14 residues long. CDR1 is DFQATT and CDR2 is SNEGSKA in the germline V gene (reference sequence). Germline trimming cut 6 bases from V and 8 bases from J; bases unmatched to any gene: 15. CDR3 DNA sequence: TGCAGTGCCAGCGGCGCTACAGGGGTGGGAGGCTACACCTTC. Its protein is CSASGATGVGGYTF.

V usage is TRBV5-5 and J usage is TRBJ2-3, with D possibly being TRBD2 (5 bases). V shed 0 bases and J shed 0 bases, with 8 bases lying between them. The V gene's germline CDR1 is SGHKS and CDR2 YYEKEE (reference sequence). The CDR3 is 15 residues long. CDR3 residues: CASSLERTSTDTQYF. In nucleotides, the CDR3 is TGTGCCAGCAGCTTGGAAAGGACTAGCACAGATACGCAGTATTTT.

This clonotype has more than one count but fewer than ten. This CDR3 reads CASSLARNYGYTF. CDR3 in DNA: TGTGCCAGCAGCTTGGCACGGAACTATGGCTACACCTTC. The J gene is TRBJ1-2, the V gene TRBV7-9; no clear D gene. Germline values: CDR1 SEHNR, CDR2 FQNEAQ (reference sequence). Trimming took off 3 bases at V and 2 bases at J, with 7 bases between the two ends. There are 13 residues in the CDR3.

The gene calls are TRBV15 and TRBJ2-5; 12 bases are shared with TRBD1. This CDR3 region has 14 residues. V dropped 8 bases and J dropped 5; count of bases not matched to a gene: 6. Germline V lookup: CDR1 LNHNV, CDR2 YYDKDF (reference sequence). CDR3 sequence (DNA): TGTGCCACCGGCCGGGACAGGGGGCCTGAGACCCAGTACTTC. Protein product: CATGRDRGPETQYF.

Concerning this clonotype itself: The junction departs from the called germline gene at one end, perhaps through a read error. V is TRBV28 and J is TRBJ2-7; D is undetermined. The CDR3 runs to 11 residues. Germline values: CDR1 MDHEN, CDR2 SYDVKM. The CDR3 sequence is CASSSIYGQYF. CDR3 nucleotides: TGTGCCAGCAGTTCAATCTACGGGCAGTACTTC.

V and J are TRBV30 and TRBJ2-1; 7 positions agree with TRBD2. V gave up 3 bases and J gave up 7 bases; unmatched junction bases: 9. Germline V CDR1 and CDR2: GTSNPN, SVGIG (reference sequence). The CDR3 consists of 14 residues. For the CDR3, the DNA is TGTGCCTGGAGCCGGGAGGCCCCGGGGAATGAGCAGTTCTTC. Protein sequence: CAWSREAPGNEQFF.

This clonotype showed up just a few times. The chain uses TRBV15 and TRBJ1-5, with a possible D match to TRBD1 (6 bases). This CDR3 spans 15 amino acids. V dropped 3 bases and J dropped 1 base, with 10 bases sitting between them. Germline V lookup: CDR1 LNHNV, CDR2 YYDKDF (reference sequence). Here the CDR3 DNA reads TGTGCCACCAGCAGTGGGGGGGCAAGCAATCAGCCCCAGCATTTT. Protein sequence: CATSSGGASNQPQHF. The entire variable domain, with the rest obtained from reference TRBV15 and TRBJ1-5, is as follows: DAMVIQNPRYQVTQFGKPVTLSCSQTLNHNVMYWYQQKSSQAPKLLFHYYDKDFNNEADTPDNFQSRRPNTSFCFLDIRSPGLGDTAMYLCATSSGGASNQPQHFGDGTRLSIL.

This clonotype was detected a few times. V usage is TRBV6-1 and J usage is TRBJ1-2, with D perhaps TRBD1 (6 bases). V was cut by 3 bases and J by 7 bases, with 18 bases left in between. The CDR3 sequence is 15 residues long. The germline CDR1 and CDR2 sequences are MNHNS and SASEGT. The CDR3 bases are TGTGCCAGCAGTGAGGGGGGCGCCGGACTATCTGGCTACACCTTC. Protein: CASSEGGAGLSGYTF.

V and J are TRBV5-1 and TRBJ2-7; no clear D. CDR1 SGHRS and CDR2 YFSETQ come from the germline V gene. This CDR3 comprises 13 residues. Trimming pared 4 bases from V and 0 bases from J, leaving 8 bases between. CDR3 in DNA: TGCGCCAGCAGCCCCCACCCCTCCTACGAGCAGTACTTC. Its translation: CASSPHPSYEQYF.

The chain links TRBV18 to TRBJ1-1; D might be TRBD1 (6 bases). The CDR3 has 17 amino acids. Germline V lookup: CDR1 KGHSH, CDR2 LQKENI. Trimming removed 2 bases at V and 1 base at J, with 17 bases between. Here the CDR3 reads CASSPRASRGANTEAFF. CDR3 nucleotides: TGTGCCAGCTCACCAAGGGCATCCCGGGGGGCGAACACTGAAGCTTTCTTT.